Shown below are 11 T cell receptor beta chains from a single sample sequenced in a study of blood T cell repertoires in COVID-19. The assay was immunoSEQ multiplex PCR, and TCRdb's table has in-frame clones only and misses some. The sample shows approximately 150,000 clones, approximately 83% of them seen only once. Sequencing input: PBMCs or T cells enriched from blood (not recorded which). These receptors were taken from a man between 65 and 85 years old who had been exposed to COVID-19.

The chain carries TRBV4-1 and TRBJ1-2; the match to TRBD1 covers 8 bases. CDR3 length: 17 residues. Germline CDR1 MGHRA, CDR2 YSYEKL. V was clipped by 0 bases and J by 1 base; unmatched bases: 7. This chain's CDR3 is CASSQDRTGLLNYGYTF. The CDR3, as DNA: TGCGCCAGCAGCCAAGACCGGACAGGGCTCCTTAACTATGGCTACACCTTC.

The chain links TRBV7-9 to TRBJ2-1; tentatively, D is TRBD1 (5 bases). The germline V gene has CDR1 SEHNR and CDR2 FQNEAQ (reference sequence). V was cut by 10 bases and J by 8 bases, with 12 bases left in between. The CDR3 contains 11 residues. The DNA of the CDR3 is TGTGCCAAAGGGGCCGAAGATGAGCAGTTCTTC. Its protein is CAKGAEDEQFF.

The rearrangement links TRBV28 to TRBJ1-3; 7 nucleotides match TRBD1. Trimming cost V 4 bases and J 3 bases; bases outside gene matches: 3. The V gene's germline CDR1 is MDHEN and CDR2 SYDVKM. The CDR3 runs to 14 residues. The CDR3 nucleotides read TGTGCCAGCAGTTCCGGACAGGATGGAAACACCATATATTTT. Translated: CASSSGQDGNTIYF.

V and J are TRBV11-2 and TRBJ1-6, with D uncertain. The CDR3 spans 13 residues. Per the germline V gene, CDR1 is SGHAT and CDR2 is FQNNGV. Trimming took off 0 bases at V and 8 bases at J, with 5 bases between the two ends. The CDR3 DNA is TGTGCCAGCAGCTTAGAAGAGGATTCACCCCTCCACTTT. It yields the protein CASSLEEDSPLHF.

The rearrangement links TRBV6-1 to TRBJ1-2, with D possibly matching TRBD1 (5 bases). V was cut by 2 bases and J by 7 bases, with 17 bases left in between. Per the germline V gene, CDR1 is MNHNS and CDR2 is SASEGT. This CDR3 comprises 15 residues. CDR3 sequence (DNA): TGTGCCAGCAGTGAATTGGGGGAGGGGATAAGTGGCTACACCTTC. Encoded protein: CASSELGEGISGYTF.

This clone was detected once. V usage is TRBV6-1 and J usage is TRBJ1-5; D unresolved. The CDR3 runs 15 residues. CDR1 is MNHNS and CDR2 is SASEGT in the germline V gene. Trimming shortened V by 3 bases and J by 0 bases, and 9 bases separated the two germline ends. In DNA, the CDR3 is TGTGCCAGCAGTGAGCGAGGGCTTAGCAATCAGCCCCAGCATTTT. Residues: CASSERGLSNQPQHF.

The chain carries TRBV7-9 and TRBJ2-1; TRBD1 might be the D (6 bases). The V and J ends lost 3 bases and 1 base respectively, with 10 bases between them. The CDR3 runs 15 residues. Germline V gene data show CDR1 as SEHNR and CDR2 as FQNEAQ (reference sequence). CDR3 nucleotide sequence: TGTGCCAGCAGCTTTACAGGGAGTTCCTACAATGAGCAGTTCTTC. The encoded protein is CASSFTGSSYNEQFF.

A remark on this clone: The germline gene is not matched at one end of the junction; a read error may be the cause. The chain joins TRBV9 to TRBJ1-2, with D possibly TRBD1 on 5 matching bases. Per germline, CDR1 SGDLS and CDR2 YYNGEE. The CDR3 sequence is 17 residues long. The CDR3 DNA follows: TGTGTCAGCAGCGTAGATATGGCGGGACGGGTCTTCTATGGCTACACCTTC. It encodes CVSSVDMAGRVFYGYTF.

The table lists this clone with a few counts. The chain combines TRBV7-2 with TRBJ2-7; 12 nucleotides agree with TRBD2. The junction had 8 bases not matched to a gene; V was cut back by 6 bases and J by 2 bases. The CDR3 loop spans 16 amino acids. CDR1 and CDR2 from the germline V gene are SGHTA and FQGNSA. The CDR3 DNA reads as TGTGCCAGCAGACCCTCGACTAGCGGGGGTGCCTACGAGCAGTACTTC. Its translation is CASRPSTSGGAYEQYF.

The V gene is TRBV5-1, the J gene TRBJ2-7; 7 nucleotides align to TRBD1. V trimming: 1 base; J trimming: 3 bases; junction bases outside the gene matches: 7. The CDR3 totals 15 residues. The germline gives CDR1 SGHRS, CDR2 YFSETQ. CDR3 amino acids: CASSLRTGNIYEQYF. The CDR3 DNA sequence: TGCGCCAGCAGCTTGCGGACAGGCAACATCTACGAGCAGTACTTC. The complete variable domain, with remaining parts taken from reference TRBV5-1 and TRBJ2-7, reads KAGVTQTPRYLIKTRGQQVTLSCSPISGHRSVSWYQQTPGQGLQFLFEYFSETQRNKGNFPGRFSGRQFSNSRSEMNVSTLELGDSALYLCASSLRTGNIYEQYFGPGTRLTVT.

The V and J genes are TRBV6-5 and TRBJ2-2; 8 bases are a match to TRBD1. The CDR3 runs 13 residues. In germline, CDR1 is MNHEY, CDR2 SVGAGI. V lost 5 bases to trimming and J lost 8 bases; unmatched junction nucleotides: 4. The CDR3 region has the DNA TGTGCCAGCAGTCAGGGGGCAGGGGGGGAGCTGTTTTTT. It translates to CASSQGAGGELFF.